These 16 T cell receptor beta chains originate from one sample sequenced in a study of shared clonotypes between healthy human individuals. Repertoires were generated with immunoSEQ multiplex PCR, while TCRdb's copy carries only in-frame clones and drops some. Of under 1 million clones in the sample, 90% to 97% were seen once. Naive CD8 isolation took CD45RO-negative cells positively selected for CCR7 and excluded terminally differentiated effector memory CD45RA+ cells. The sample consisted of naive CD8+ T cells sorted from blood. The receptors were gathered from a young man in good health.

The rearrangement uses TRBV7-8 and TRBJ2-3; tentatively, D is TRBD1 (5 bases). The CDR3 is made up of 18 amino acids. Trimming left V 4 bases short and J 1 base short, with 21 bases between. Germline loops: CDR1 SGHVS, CDR2 FQNEAQ. The CDR3 sequence: CASSSSSGFTFRTDTQYF. Here the CDR3 DNA reads TGTGCCAGCAGCTCCTCCTCAGGGTTTACCTTTCGCACAGATACGCAGTATTTT.

The chain carries TRBV4-1 and TRBJ2-5; D is unclear. V was clipped by 5 bases and J by 5 bases, with 21 bases between them. The germline V gene has CDR1 MGHRA and CDR2 YSYEKL. This CDR3 comprises 16 residues. As DNA, the CDR3 is TGCGCCAGCAGCGTCCGTGAACGGTCGTCATATGAGACCCAGTACTTC. This sequence encodes CASSVRERSSYETQYF.

This chain joins TRBV29-1 and TRBJ2-1; D possibly matches TRBD1 or TRBD2 (5 bases each). Between the trimmed V and J ends, which lost 6 bases and 4 bases, there was a span of 22 bases. Germline assignment: CDR1 SQVTM and CDR2 ANQGSEA. This CDR3 has 16 residues. In nucleotides, the CDR3 is TGCAGCGTGGGGCTGTTAGAGTCGGGGAGATACAATGAGCAGTTCTTC. It translates to CSVGLLESGRYNEQFF.

The rearrangement links TRBV4-1 to TRBJ2-1; 7 bases agree with TRBD1. Trimming at V came to 3 bases and at J to 4 bases, leaving 12 bases not matched to a gene. Germline V gene lookup returns CDR1 MGHRA and CDR2 YSYEKL. The length of the CDR3 is 17 residues. As DNA, the CDR3 is TGCGCCAGCAGCCATGAACCGGGACAGCCGCTATACAATGAGCAGTTCTTC. It translates to CASSHEPGQPLYNEQFF.

The chain joins TRBV29-1 to TRBJ2-1; TRBD2 aligns across 14 bases. The germline CDR1 and CDR2 sequences are SQVTM and ANQGSEA. V shed 6 bases and J 6 bases; nucleotides not matched to a gene: 1. This CDR3 has 13 amino acids. CDR3 DNA sequence: TGCAGCGTCGGGACTAGCGGGAGCAATGAGCAGTTCTTC. Translated, it gives CSVGTSGSNEQFF.

The rearrangement links TRBV28 to TRBJ2-7; D may be TRBD1 (6 bases). The V end lost 10 bases, the J end lost 5 bases, and 15 bases lay between the germline ends. The CDR3 has 12 residues. Germline values: CDR1 MDHEN, CDR2 SYDVKM. The CDR3 spells CATLRGYDEQYF. The CDR3 DNA is TGTGCCACCTTGAGGGGGTACGACGAGCAGTACTTC.

The CDR3 region has the DNA TGTGCCAGCAGCTTCGGGGGGGGTGGTCAGCCCCAGCATTTT. Its protein is CASSFGGGGQPQHF. J is TRBJ1-5 and V is TRBV7-9; possibly TRBD1 for D (5 bases). Germline CDR1 SEHNR, CDR2 FQNEAQ (reference sequence). CDR3 length: 14 amino acids. Trimming stripped 3 bases from V and 6 bases from J, with 12 bases between.

The V and J genes are TRBV9 and TRBJ1-2, with unresolved D. CDR1 is SGDLS, CDR2 YYNGEE, per germline. Between the trimmed V and J ends, which lost 6 bases and 6 bases, there was a span of 9 bases. The CDR3 is made up of 11 amino acids. The CDR3 coding sequence is TGTGCCAGCAAGACCCGGGATGGCTACACCTTC. Translated: CASKTRDGYTF.

This clone is a singleton in its sample. The chain uses TRBV28 and TRBJ2-1; possible D gene TRBD2, 6 bases. V was clipped by 5 bases and J by 6 bases, with 17 bases between them. This CDR3 spans 15 amino acids. CDR1 MDHEN and CDR2 SYDVKM come from the germline V gene. The CDR3 coding sequence is TGTGCCAGCAGTCCGCCGGGTATGGGAGGCAATGAGCAGTTCTTC. Translated: CASSPPGMGGNEQFF.

The J gene is TRBJ2-1, the V gene TRBV5-1; D is ambiguous. Germline V gene sequence: CDR1 SGHRS, CDR2 YFSETQ. Trimming stripped 6 bases from V and 2 bases from J, with 18 bases between. The CDR3 is 16 residues long. The CDR3 sequence is CASIPGGGDTYNEQFF. In DNA form, the CDR3 reads TGCGCCAGCATCCCCGGTGGCGGAGATACCTACAATGAGCAGTTCTTC.

V gene TRBV7-9 combines with J gene TRBJ1-4; no clear D gene. This CDR3 has 14 amino acids. Germline V CDR1 and CDR2: SEHNR, FQNEAQ (reference sequence). V lost 11 bases and J 8 bases, leaving 21 bases between the germline ends. The CDR3 bases are TGTGCCTGCGACGGGGAGTCAACGCACGAAAAACTGTTTTTT. Translation gives CACDGESTHEKLFF.

The rearrangement links TRBV7-6 to TRBJ2-5; D is uncertain. Germline CDR1 SGHVS, CDR2 FNYEAQ. The CDR3 is 15 residues long. V was cut by 2 bases and J by 1 base, with 11 bases left in between. The CDR3 region is CASSLLETPQETQYF. CDR3 nucleotides: TGTGCCAGCAGCTTATTAGAGACTCCCCAAGAGACCCAGTACTTC.

V usage is TRBV4-3 and J usage is TRBJ2-7; D possibly corresponds to TRBD2 (5 bases). V was clipped by 0 bases and J by 9 bases, with 12 bases between them. In germline, CDR1 is LGHNA, CDR2 YSLEER. This CDR3 region has 13 residues. The CDR3 region is CASSQDLSSGQYF. DNA for the CDR3: TGCGCCAGCAGCCAAGATCTGTCCAGCGGGCAGTACTTC.

This chain links TRBV30 with TRBJ2-3; tentatively, D is TRBD2 (7 bases). Germline V gene sequence: CDR1 GTSNPN, CDR2 SVGIG (reference sequence). V gave up 8 bases and J gave up 2 bases, with 17 bases separating them. The CDR3 is made up of 14 amino acids. This chain's CDR3 is CAGGDTGFTDTQYF. The CDR3 DNA is TGTGCCGGGGGGGATACAGGGTTCACAGATACGCAGTATTTT.

The V call is TRBV6-6, the J call TRBJ2-6; D is ambiguous. Trimming removed 2 bases at V and 2 bases at J, with 10 bases between. Germline V gene sequence: CDR1 MNHNY, CDR2 SVGAGI (reference sequence). This CDR3 comprises 16 residues. CDR3 sequence: CASSYRARTGANVLTF. The CDR3 DNA reads as TGTGCCAGCAGTTACAGGGCCCGCACTGGGGCCAACGTCCTGACTTTC.

The V and J genes are TRBV14 and TRBJ1-2; the D is unclear. V lost 1 base to trimming and J lost 4 bases, with 13 bases between them. Germline lookup yields CDR1 SGHDN and CDR2 FVKESK. The CDR3 length is 15 residues. The CDR3 loop reads CASSQGGLEGYGYTF. The DNA for the CDR3 is TGTGCCAGCAGCCAAGGAGGCCTTGAGGGCTATGGCTACACCTTC.